This T cell receptor beta chain stems from a study of CD8+ T cells in alopecia areata. Study at large: Severity was scored as percentage of affected scalp area in treated patients. Regarding the study as a whole: Scalp data also include sequences from resident alphabeta T cells of normal skin.

This clone was seen many times. Antigen unknown. TCR sequencing used cDNA made by reverse transcription of extracted RNA. TCRdb's copy holds only in-frame clones and misses some; the assay was immunoSEQ multiplex PCR. The sample holds some 98,000 clones, about 64% seen once. Germline assignment: CDR1 SEHNR and CDR2 FQNEAQ (reference sequence). Trimming took 5 bases from V and 2 from J, leaving 17 bases between them. The CDR3 is 16 residues long. Treatment described: oral pan-JAK inhibitor, 5-10 mg twice daily. Alopecia areata patients had lesional scalp punch biopsies and peripheral blood taken from them. PBMCs, the starting material, were the source of sorted CD4+ and CD8+ T cells.

This sequence was found in a human donor with alopecia areata. This chain uses TRBV7-9 with TRBJ2-3; D is undetermined. The material sequenced was CD8+ T cells sorted from blood, taken at week 4, from a patient treated with tofacitinib. The CDR3 DNA reads as TGTGCCAGCAGCCAAGACCCGACAAGCCCCACAGATACGCAGTATTTT. This codes for CASSQDPTSPTDTQYF.